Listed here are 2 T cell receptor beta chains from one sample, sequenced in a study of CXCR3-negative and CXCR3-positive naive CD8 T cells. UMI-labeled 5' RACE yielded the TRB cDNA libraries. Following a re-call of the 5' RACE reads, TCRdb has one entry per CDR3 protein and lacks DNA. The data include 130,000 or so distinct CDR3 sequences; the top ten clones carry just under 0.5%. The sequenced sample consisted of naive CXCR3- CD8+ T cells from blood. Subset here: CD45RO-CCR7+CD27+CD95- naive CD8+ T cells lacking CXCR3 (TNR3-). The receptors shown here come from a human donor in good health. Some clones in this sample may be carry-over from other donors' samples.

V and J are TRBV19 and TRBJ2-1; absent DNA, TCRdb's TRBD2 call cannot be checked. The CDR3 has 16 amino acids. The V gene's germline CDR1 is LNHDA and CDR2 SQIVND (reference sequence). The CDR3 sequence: CASSIGYGTYYNEQFF.

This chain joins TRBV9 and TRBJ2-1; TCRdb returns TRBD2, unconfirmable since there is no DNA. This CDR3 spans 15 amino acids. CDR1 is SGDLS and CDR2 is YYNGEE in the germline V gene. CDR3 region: CASSVRGLAGDEQFF.